These T cell receptor beta chains were read from a single sample in a study of T cells in Graves' hyperthyroidism and ophthalmopathy. TCRdb recomputed calls from the multiplex PCR reads with MiXCR, one row per CDR3 protein. Of some 510,000 distinct CDR3 sequences in the sample, roughly 50% are singletons; the top ten hold just under 8.5%. Sequencing was done on a sample of peripheral blood or thyroid tissue (not recorded which). These receptor sequences come from a woman aged 18-30 years with Graves' hyperthyroidism. The CDR3 runs from the conserved cysteine through the conserved F or W. A D gene is named only where the DNA matches it firmly. Clone size, where shown, is once, few, many, or a class for clones that have expanded.

V: TRBV7-2
size: .
J: TRBJ2-5
D: .
DNA: TGTGCCAGCAGCCGCCTCCAGGCGGTGGAGACCCAGTACTTC
CDR3: CASSRLQAVETQYF

V: TRBV15
size: many
J: TRBJ1-1
D: .
DNA: TGTGCCACCAGCAGACCTGGACAAAGGAACACTGAAGCTTTCTTT
CDR3: CATSRPGQRNTEAFF

V: TRBV19
size: few
J: TRBJ1-1
D: .
DNA: TGTGCCAGTAGTATTAGAGGGGTGAACACTGAAGCTTTCTTT
CDR3: CASSIRGVNTEAFF

V: TRBV7-9
size: many
J: TRBJ1-1
D: .
DNA: TGTGCCGAAGGGGGGGAGGCATACACTGAAGCTTTCTTT
CDR3: CAEGGEAYTEAFF

V: TRBV7-9
size: few
J: TRBJ1-3
D: TRBD1
DNA: TGTGCCAGCAGCTTAAACCCTCACAGGGGGCTTGGAAACACCATATATTTT
CDR3: CASSLNPHRGLGNTIYF

V: TRBV5-5
size: .
J: TRBJ2-2
D: TRBD1
DNA: TGTGCCAGCAGCCAAGCGGACAGGGCGGGCGGGGAGCTGTTTTTT
CDR3: CASSQADRAGGELFF

V: TRBV10-3
size: .
J: TRBJ2-5
D: TRBD2
DNA: TGTGCCATCAGTGAGTTAATCGACGGGGGGAATGAGACCCAGTACTTC
CDR3: CAISELIDGGNETQYF

V: TRBV25-1
size: .
J: TRBJ1-6
D: TRBD1
DNA: TGTGCCAGCAGGGGACAGGGGGGCCTTGCTTCACCCCTCCACTTT
CDR3: CASRGQGGLASPLHF

V: TRBV6-1
size: .
J: TRBJ1-2
D: .
DNA: TGTGCCAACAGTGAAAACAGTGGAGTTGGCTACACCTTC
CDR3: CANSENSGVGYTF

V: TRBV24-1
size: few
J: TRBJ1-5
D: .
DNA: TGTGCTAGACCTCTAGGGGGAGTTCAGCCCCAGCATTTT
CDR3: CARPLGGVQPQHF

V: TRBV5-1
size: .
J: TRBJ1-1
D: .
DNA: TGCGCCAGCAGCTCGTCGGGGTGGGGGAACACTGAAGCTTTCTTT
CDR3: CASSSSGWGNTEAFF

V: TRBV6-1
size: few
J: TRBJ1-2
D: .
DNA: TGTGCCAGCAGCGGGACTGCTCCAGGTGGCTACACCTTC
CDR3: CASSGTAPGGYTF

V: TRBV9
size: .
J: TRBJ2-5
D: TRBD1
DNA: TGTGCCAGCAGTCCGGGACAGGGGGCCCCATCAGCAGAGACCCAGTACTTC
CDR3: CASSPGQGAPSAETQYF

V: TRBV20-1
size: .
J: TRBJ1-1
D: .
DNA: TGCAGTGCCTGGGCGGGGGTGAACACTGAAGCTTTCTTT
CDR3: CSAWAGVNTEAFF

V: TRBV6-2/TRBV6-3
size: .
J: TRBJ1-4
D: .
DNA: TGTGCCAGCAGTTACGTAGCAACTAATGAAAAACTGTTTTTT
CDR3: CASSYVATNEKLFF

V: TRBV19
size: .
J: TRBJ1-5
D: .
DNA: TGTGCCAGTATGGGCCAGTTCCAGCATTTT
CDR3: CASMGQFQHF

V: TRBV29-1
size: .
J: TRBJ1-2
D: .
DNA: TGCAGCAGTGGCGTAGAAGTTCTTCACTATGGCTACACCTTC
CDR3: CSSGVEVLHYGYTF

V: TRBV25-1
size: .
J: TRBJ1-1
D: .
DNA: TGCGCCAGCAGCCAACCCTCTCTGAACACTGAAGCTTTCTTT
CDR3: CASSQPSLNTEAFF

V: TRBV20-1
size: .
J: TRBJ2-2
D: .
DNA: TGCAGTGCTAGATATGCCGGGGAGCTGTTTTTT
CDR3: CSARYAGELFF

V: TRBV2
size: .
J: TRBJ2-7
D: .
DNA: TGTGCCAGCAGTGAAGAGGCGGATAGCTCCTACGAGCAGTACTTC
CDR3: CASSEEADSSYEQYF

V: TRBV7-6
size: few
J: TRBJ2-5
D: TRBD1
DNA: TGTGCCAGCAGCCCCCCTCACAGGGGTGGTGGGACCCAGTACTTC
CDR3: CASSPPHRGGGTQYF

V: TRBV15
size: .
J: TRBJ2-6
D: TRBD2
DNA: TGTGCCACCAGCAGAGACCCGGGAGGGTTCTCTGGGGCCAACGTCCTGACTTTC
CDR3: CATSRDPGGFSGANVLTF

V: TRBV20-1
size: few
J: TRBJ1-5
D: .
DNA: TGCAGTGCTAGTCGTCAGGTCGTAAGAAATCAGCCCCAGCATTTT
CDR3: CSASRQVVRNQPQHF

V: TRBV20-1
size: .
J: TRBJ2-5
D: .
DNA: TGCAGTGCCATCAGTGAGACCCGCCGGAGGGTGACCCAGTACTTC
CDR3: CSAISETRRRVTQYF

V: TRBV20-1
size: .
J: TRBJ2-7
D: TRBD2
DNA: TGCAGTGCCCCGGGTTCGGGCGGGAGGAGATACGAGCAGTACTTC
CDR3: CSAPGSGGRRYEQYF

V: TRBV19
size: .
J: TRBJ1-5
D: .
DNA: TGTACCAGTAGTATCCGGCGGGCAATTGCTCAGCCCCAGCATTTT
CDR3: CTSSIRRAIAQPQHF

V: TRBV2
size: few
J: TRBJ1-6
D: .
DNA: TGTGCCAGCAGTGTACGACAGTATAATTCACCCCTCCACTTT
CDR3: CASSVRQYNSPLHF

V: TRBV6-5
size: many
J: TRBJ2-5
D: .
DNA: TGTGCCAGCAGTTACTCGTTTGGAGAGACCCAGTACTTC
CDR3: CASSYSFGETQYF

V: TRBV5-1
size: .
J: TRBJ1-2
D: .
DNA: TGCGCCAGCAGCTTGGGACAGAACTATGGCTACGCCTTC
CDR3: CASSLGQNYGYAF

V: TRBV29-1
size: many
J: TRBJ1-1
D: .
DNA: TGCAGCGTTGGCCTTCAGGGAAACACTGAAGCTTTCTTT
CDR3: CSVGLQGNTEAFF

V: TRBV15
size: many
J: TRBJ1-4
D: .
DNA: TGTGCCACCAGCCCGAGGAACCCGGCCAACGAAAAACTGTTTTTT
CDR3: CATSPRNPANEKLFF